This TCR beta chain was recovered during a study of shared clonotypes between healthy human individuals. Repertoires were generated with immunoSEQ multiplex PCR, while TCRdb's copy carries only in-frame clones and drops some. This table has around 1.9 million clones, about 93% appearing once. Germline loops: CDR1 MGHRA, CDR2 YSYEKL. The V gene lost 4 bases and the J gene lost 0 bases, with 10 bases spanning the gap. The CDR3 is 16 residues long. In the naive CD8 group, cells lacked CD45RO and were positively selected for CCR7, so terminally differentiated effector memory CD45RA+ cells were left out. The sample comprised naive CD8+ T cells from PBMCs. The rearrangement uses TRBV4-1 and TRBJ1-6; D gene ambiguous. The receptor comes from a man younger than 35 in good health. Some clones in this sample may be carry-over from other donors' samples. For the CDR3, the DNA is TGCGCCAGCAGCCCCTACACGAGCTCCTATAATTCACCCCTCCACTTT. Protein sequence: CASSPYTSSYNSPLHF.